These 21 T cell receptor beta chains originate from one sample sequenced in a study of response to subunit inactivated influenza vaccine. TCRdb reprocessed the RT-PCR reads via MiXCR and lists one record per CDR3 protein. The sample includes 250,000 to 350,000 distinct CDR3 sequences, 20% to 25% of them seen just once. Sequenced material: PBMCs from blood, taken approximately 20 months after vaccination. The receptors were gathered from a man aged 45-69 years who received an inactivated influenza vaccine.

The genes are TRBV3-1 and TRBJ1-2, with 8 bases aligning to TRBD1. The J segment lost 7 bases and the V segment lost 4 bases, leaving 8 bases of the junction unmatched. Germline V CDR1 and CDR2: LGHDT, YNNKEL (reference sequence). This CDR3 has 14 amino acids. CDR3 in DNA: TGTGCCAGCAGCCGTCGACAGGGGAGTGCTGGCTACACCTTC. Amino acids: CASSRRQGSAGYTF.

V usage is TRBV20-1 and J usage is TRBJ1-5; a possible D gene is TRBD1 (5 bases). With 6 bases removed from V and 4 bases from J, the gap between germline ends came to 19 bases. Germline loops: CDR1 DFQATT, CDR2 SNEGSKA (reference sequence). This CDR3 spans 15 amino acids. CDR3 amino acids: CSAHRGRSWNQPQHF. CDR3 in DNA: TGCAGTGCCCATCGGGGGAGGAGTTGGAATCAGCCCCAGCATTTT.

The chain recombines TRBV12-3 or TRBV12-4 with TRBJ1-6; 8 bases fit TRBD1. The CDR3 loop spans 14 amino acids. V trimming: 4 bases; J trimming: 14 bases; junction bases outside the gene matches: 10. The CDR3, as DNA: TGTGCCAGCAGTTCCGGACAGGGTGGTCAGGCCCTCCACTTT. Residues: CASSSGQGGQALHF.

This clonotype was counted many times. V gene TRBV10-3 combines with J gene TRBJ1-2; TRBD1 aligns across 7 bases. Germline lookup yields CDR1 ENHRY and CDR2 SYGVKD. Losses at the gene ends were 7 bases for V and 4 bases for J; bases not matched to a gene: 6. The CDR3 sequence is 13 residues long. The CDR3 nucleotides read TGTGCCATCAACCCCGGGACAGTCTATGGCTACACCTTC. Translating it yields CAINPGTVYGYTF.

For the CDR3, the DNA is TGCAGTGCTAGCCTCCTGACAGGGAACACTGAAGCTTTCTTT. Its translation is CSASLLTGNTEAFF. The chain carries TRBV20-1 and TRBJ1-1; perhaps TRBD1 as D (6 bases). Germline CDR1 is DFQATT and CDR2 is SNEGSKA (reference sequence). The CDR3 is 14 amino acids. With 3 bases removed from V and 1 base from J, the gap between germline ends came to 12 bases.

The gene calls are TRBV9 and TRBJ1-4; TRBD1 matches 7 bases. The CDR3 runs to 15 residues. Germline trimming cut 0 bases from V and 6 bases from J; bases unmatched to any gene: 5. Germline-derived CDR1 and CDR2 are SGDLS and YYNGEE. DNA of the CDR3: TGTGCCAGCAGCGTAGTTGGAACAGGGGATGAAAAACTGTTTTTT. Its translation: CASSVVGTGDEKLFF.

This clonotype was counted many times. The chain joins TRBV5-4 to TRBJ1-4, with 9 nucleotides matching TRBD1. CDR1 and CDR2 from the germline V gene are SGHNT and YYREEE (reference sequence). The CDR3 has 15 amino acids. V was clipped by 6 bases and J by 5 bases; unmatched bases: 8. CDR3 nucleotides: TGTGCCAGCAAGGCCGGACAGGGGAAGAATGAAAAACTGTTTTTT. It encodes CASKAGQGKNEKLFF.

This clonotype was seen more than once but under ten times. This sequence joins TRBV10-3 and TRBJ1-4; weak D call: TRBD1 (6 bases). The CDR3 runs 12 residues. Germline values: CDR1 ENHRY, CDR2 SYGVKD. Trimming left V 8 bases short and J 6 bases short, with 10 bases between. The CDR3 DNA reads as TGTGCCATCGGCCCAGGGGATGAAAAACTGTTTTTT. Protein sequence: CAIGPGDEKLFF.

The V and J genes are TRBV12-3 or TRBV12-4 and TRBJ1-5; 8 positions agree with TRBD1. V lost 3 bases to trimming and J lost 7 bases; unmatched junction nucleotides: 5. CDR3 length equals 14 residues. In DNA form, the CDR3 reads TGTGCCAGCAGTTTTGCAGGGGGCCCCCAGCCCCAGCATTTT. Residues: CASSFAGGPQPQHF.

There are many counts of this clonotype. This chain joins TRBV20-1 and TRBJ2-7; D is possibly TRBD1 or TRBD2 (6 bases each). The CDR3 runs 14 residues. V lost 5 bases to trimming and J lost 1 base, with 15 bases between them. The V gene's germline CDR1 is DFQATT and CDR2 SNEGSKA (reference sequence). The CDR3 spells CSAETGGRSYEQYF. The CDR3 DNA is TGCAGTGCTGAGACCGGGGGCCGATCCTACGAGCAGTACTTC.

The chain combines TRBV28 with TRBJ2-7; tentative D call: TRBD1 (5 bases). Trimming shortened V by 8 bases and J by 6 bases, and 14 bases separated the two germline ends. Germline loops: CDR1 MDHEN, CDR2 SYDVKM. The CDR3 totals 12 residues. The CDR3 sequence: CASLAGPGEQYF. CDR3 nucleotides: TGTGCCAGCCTGGCAGGGCCTGGCGAGCAGTACTTC. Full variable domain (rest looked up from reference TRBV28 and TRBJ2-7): DVKVTQSSRYLVKRTGEKVFLECVQDMDHENMFWYRQDPGLGLRLIYFSYDVKMKEKGDIPEGYSVSREKKERFSLILESASTNQTSMYLCASLAGPGEQYFGPGTRLTVT.

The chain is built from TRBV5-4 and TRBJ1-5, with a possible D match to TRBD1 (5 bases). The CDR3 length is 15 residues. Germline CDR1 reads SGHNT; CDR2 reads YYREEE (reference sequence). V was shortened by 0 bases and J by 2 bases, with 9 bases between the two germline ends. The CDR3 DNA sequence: TGTGCCAGCAGCTTGGGGGGGGACGGCAATCAGCCCCAGCATTTT. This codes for CASSLGGDGNQPQHF.

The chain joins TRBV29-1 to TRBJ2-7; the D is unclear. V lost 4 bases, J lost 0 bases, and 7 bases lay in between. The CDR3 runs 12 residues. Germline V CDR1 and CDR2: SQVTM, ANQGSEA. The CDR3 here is CSVVAASYEQYF. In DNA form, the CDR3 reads TGCAGCGTTGTGGCTGCCTCCTACGAGCAGTACTTC.

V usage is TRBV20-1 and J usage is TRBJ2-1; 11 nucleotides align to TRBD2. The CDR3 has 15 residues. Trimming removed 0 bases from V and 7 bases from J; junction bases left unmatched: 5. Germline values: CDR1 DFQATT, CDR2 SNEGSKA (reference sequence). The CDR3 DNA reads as TGCAGTGCTAGAGATATAGCGGGGGGGAGAAATGAGCAGTTCTTC. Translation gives CSARDIAGGRNEQFF.

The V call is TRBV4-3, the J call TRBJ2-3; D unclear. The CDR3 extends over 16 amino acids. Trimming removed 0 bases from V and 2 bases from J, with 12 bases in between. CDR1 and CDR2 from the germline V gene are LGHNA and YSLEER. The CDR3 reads CASSQDYRENTDTQYF. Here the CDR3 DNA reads TGCGCCAGCAGCCAAGATTATAGGGAAAACACAGATACGCAGTATTTT.

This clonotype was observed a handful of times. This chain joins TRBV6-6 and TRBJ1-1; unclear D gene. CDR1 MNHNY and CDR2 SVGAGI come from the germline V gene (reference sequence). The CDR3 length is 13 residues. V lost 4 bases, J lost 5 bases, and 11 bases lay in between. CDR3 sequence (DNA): TGTGCCAGCAGTTCCCGAGGGTTTACTGAAGCTTTCTTT. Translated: CASSSRGFTEAFF.

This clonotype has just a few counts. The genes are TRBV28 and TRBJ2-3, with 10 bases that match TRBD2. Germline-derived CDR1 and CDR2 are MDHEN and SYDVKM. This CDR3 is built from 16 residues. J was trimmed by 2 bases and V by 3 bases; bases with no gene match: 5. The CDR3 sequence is CASSLVLAGATDTQYF. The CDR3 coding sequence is TGTGCCAGCAGTTTGGTTCTAGCGGGGGCCACAGATACGCAGTATTTT.

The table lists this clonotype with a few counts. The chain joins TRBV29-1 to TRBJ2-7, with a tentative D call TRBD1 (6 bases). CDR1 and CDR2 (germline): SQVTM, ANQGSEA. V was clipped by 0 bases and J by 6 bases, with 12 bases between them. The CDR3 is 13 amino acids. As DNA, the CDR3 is TGCAGCGTTGAAGATCGGTCAGGGGCCGAGCAGTACTTC. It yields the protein CSVEDRSGAEQYF.

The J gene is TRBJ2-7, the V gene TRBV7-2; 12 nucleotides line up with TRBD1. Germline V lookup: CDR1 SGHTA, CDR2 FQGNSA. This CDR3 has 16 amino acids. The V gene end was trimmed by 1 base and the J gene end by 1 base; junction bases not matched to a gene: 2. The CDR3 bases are TGTGCCAGCAGCTTAGTGGGACAGGGGGCTTCCTACGAGCAGTACTTC. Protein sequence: CASSLVGQGASYEQYF.

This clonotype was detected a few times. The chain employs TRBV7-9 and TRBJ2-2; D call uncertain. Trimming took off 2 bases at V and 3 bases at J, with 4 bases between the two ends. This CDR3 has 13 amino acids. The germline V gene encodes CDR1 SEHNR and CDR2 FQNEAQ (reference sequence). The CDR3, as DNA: TGTGCCAGCAGCTTATTGTACACCGGGGAGCTGTTTTTT. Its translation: CASSLLYTGELFF.

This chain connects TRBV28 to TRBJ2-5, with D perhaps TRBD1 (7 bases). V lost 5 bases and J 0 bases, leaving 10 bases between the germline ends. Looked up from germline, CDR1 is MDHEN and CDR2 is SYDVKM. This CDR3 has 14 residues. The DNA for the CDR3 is TGTGCCAGCAGTGCGGGACAGCACCAAGAGACCCAGTACTTC. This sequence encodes CASSAGQHQETQYF. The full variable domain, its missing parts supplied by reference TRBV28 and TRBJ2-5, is DVKVTQSSRYLVKRTGEKVFLECVQDMDHENMFWYRQDPGLGLRLIYFSYDVKMKEKGDIPEGYSVSREKKERFSLILESASTNQTSMYLCASSAGQHQETQYFGPGTRLLVL.